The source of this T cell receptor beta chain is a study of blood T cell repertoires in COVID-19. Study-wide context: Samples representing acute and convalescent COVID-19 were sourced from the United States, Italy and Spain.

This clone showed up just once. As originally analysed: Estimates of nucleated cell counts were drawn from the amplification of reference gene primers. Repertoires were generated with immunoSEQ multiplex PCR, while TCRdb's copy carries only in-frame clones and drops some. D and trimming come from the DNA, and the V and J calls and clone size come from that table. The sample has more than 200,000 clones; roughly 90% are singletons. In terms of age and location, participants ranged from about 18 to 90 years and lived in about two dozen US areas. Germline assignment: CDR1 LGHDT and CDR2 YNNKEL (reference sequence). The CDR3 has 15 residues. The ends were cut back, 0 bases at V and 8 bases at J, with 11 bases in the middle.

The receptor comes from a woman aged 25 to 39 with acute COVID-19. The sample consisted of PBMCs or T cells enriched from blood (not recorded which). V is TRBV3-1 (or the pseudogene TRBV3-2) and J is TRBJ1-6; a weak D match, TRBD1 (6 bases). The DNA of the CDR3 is TGTGCCAGCAGCCAAGATCCTTCAGGGGATTCACCCCTCCACTTT. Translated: CASSQDPSGDSPLHF.